This TCR beta chain was documented in a study of blood T cell repertoires in COVID-19. Overall study context: Both acute and convalescent COVID-19 samples were obtained from the United States, Italy and Spain. Nucleic acid was either cDNA or gDNA, and it came from T cells, B-cell-depleted T cells, or PBMCs.

In the authors' methods: Amplification of reference gene primers provided the estimated nucleated cell counts. Method: immunoSEQ multiplex PCR; TCRdb's copy keeps in-frame clones and lacks some. That table furnishes V, J and clone size, whereas the DNA furnished D and trimming. The table includes 200,000 to 250,000 clones, approximately 80% detected once. Sample: peripheral blood. The receptor was isolated from a woman aged 18-29 years with acute or convalescent COVID-19.

CDR3 DNA sequence: TGTGCCAGCAGCCGACAGGAGAATCAGCCCCAGCATTTT. It yields the protein CASSRQENQPQHF. The genes are TRBV7-9 and TRBJ1-5, with D perhaps matching TRBD1 (6 bases). The germline V and J ends were trimmed by 5 bases and 4 bases, with 9 bases remaining between them. The germline V gene encodes CDR1 SEHNR and CDR2 FQNEAQ (reference sequence). The CDR3 is 13 residues long.